One sample yielded the 20 T cell receptor beta chains listed below, sequenced in a study of cytomegalovirus exposure and HLA in healthy donors. Primers: 60 Vbeta forward and 13 Jbeta reverse. Measured with immunoSEQ multiplex PCR; TCRdb has only the in-frame clones, and not every one. Found here are over 100,000 clones, roughly 68% of them singletons; the top ten hold 8.5% to 9.5%. The sample was PBMCs. Every receptor here comes from a man aged 30 to 39 in good health and CMV-seropositive.

The rearrangement uses TRBV27 and TRBJ1-5; weak D call: TRBD1 (5 bases). The V gene lost 3 bases and the J gene lost 5 bases, with 8 bases spanning the gap. The germline CDR1 and CDR2 sequences are MNHEY and SMNVEV (reference sequence). The CDR3 consists of 13 residues. In DNA form, the CDR3 reads TGTGCCAGCAGTTTGGGGCCCGATCAGCCCCAGCATTTT. Amino acids: CASSLGPDQPQHF.

Only one count was recorded for this clone. The rearrangement uses TRBV6-5 and TRBJ2-7, with TRBD1 matching over 8 bases. Trimming removed 4 bases from V and 6 bases from J; junction bases left unmatched: 5. Germline V gene lookup returns CDR1 MNHEY and CDR2 SVGAGI. The CDR3 runs to 13 residues. CDR3 protein: CASSSPQGGEQYV. The CDR3 DNA sequence: TGTGCCAGCAGTTCTCCACAGGGGGGCGAGCAGTACGTC.

This clone was seen repeatedly, ten times or more. V gene TRBV13 combines with J gene TRBJ2-7; maybe TRBD2 (5 bases). CDR3 size: 14 residues. V shed 0 bases and J shed 9 bases, with 15 bases lying between them. CDR1 is PRHDT and CDR2 is FYEKMQ in the germline V gene (reference sequence). CDR3 protein: CASSLGAVEEGQYF. CDR3 DNA: TGTGCCAGCAGCTTAGGGGCCGTGGAAGAGGGGCAGTACTTC. Variable domain in full (rest from reference TRBV13 and TRBJ2-7): AAGVIQSPRHLIKEKRETATLKCYPIPRHDTVYWYQQGPGQDPQFLISFYEKMQSDKGSIPDRFSAQQFSDYHSELNMSSLELGDSALYFCASSLGAVEEGQYFGPGTRLTVT.

Here the CDR3 DNA reads TGTGCCAGCAGTGATCGGGGGGGCCCCACCCCTTCGCCAGATACGCAGTATTTT. Encoded protein: CASSDRGGPTPSPDTQYF. The chain uses TRBV6-1 and TRBJ2-3, with TRBD2 identical over 8 bases. The CDR3 is 18 amino acids. Trimming cost V 3 bases and J 4 bases; bases outside gene matches: 15. Looked up from germline, CDR1 is MNHNS and CDR2 is SASEGT.

About this clone itself: The identical CDR3 is also encoded by other nucleotide sequences in the sample. The V call is TRBV6-1, the J call TRBJ1-5, with D perhaps matching TRBD1 (6 bases). Trimming shortened V by 1 base and J by 0 bases, and 10 bases separated the two germline ends. The CDR3 runs to 16 residues. Germline V lookup: CDR1 MNHNS, CDR2 SASEGT. Written as DNA, the CDR3 is TGTGCCAGCAGTGAAGTACAGGGATATAGCAATCAGCCCCAGCATTTT. This sequence encodes CASSEVQGYSNQPQHF.

The V gene is TRBV7-6, the J gene TRBJ2-2; 9 bases are a match to TRBD1. The CDR3 consists of 17 residues. Germline V gives CDR1 SGHVS, CDR2 FNYEAQ. V lost 7 bases to trimming and J lost 1 base; unmatched junction nucleotides: 10. The CDR3 is CASNLSPGQGNTGELFF. The CDR3 nucleotides are TGTGCCAGCAACCTTAGTCCGGGACAGGGGAACACCGGGGAGCTGTTTTTT.

This clone was observed a single time. The CDR3 region is CASVKTGIGTEAFF. The CDR3 region has the DNA TGTGCCAGTGTTAAGACAGGGATAGGGACTGAAGCTTTCTTT. The rearrangement links TRBV27 to TRBJ1-1, with 7 bases fitting TRBD1. The trim removed 9 bases at V and 5 bases at J, leaving 12 bases unmatched. The CDR3 length is 14 residues. Germline CDR1 and CDR2: MNHEY and SMNVEV (reference sequence).

This clone was seen once. This sequence joins TRBV18 and TRBJ1-2; 9 positions match TRBD1. Germline CDR1 KGHSH, CDR2 LQKENI. The CDR3 totals 15 residues. The V gene end was trimmed by 3 bases and the J gene end by 4 bases; junction bases not matched to a gene: 6. CDR3 bases: TGTGCCAGCTCACCCACAGGGGGCCCCTCCTATGGCTACACCTTC. Translation: CASSPTGGPSYGYTF.

DNA for the CDR3: TGCAGCGTTTCACCCCGGGACAGGGGCTACAATGAGCAGTTCTTC. It encodes CSVSPRDRGYNEQFF. The gene calls are TRBV29-1 and TRBJ2-1; 10 nucleotides match TRBD1. Germline V gene data show CDR1 as SQVTM and CDR2 as ANQGSEA. V lost 5 bases to trimming and J lost 3 bases; unmatched junction nucleotides: 7. The CDR3 covers 15 residues.

The V and J genes are TRBV14 and TRBJ1-1; the D gene is possibly TRBD1 (5 bases). V lost 1 base and J lost 5, with 8 bases in between. Germline V gene data show CDR1 as SGHDN and CDR2 as FVKESK. The CDR3 spans 13 residues. Written as DNA, the CDR3 is TGTGCCAGCAGCCAAGGGGGCCGGACTGAAGCTTTCTTT. It encodes CASSQGGRTEAFF.

The rearrangement joins TRBV25-1 to TRBJ2-1; 7 bases are shared with TRBD1. This CDR3 region has 15 residues. Trimming at V came to 5 bases and at J to 3 bases, leaving 7 bases not matched to a gene. CDR1 is MGHDK and CDR2 is SYGVNS in the germline V gene. CDR3 sequence reads: CASSLRDSYYNEQFF. The CDR3 nucleotides read TGTGCCAGCAGTCTTAGGGACAGCTACTACAATGAGCAGTTCTTC. Filled out from reference TRBV25-1 and TRBJ2-1, the complete variable domain reads EADIYQTPRYLVIGTGKKITLECSQTMGHDKMYWYQQDPGMELHLIHYSYGVNSTEKGDLSSESTVSRIRTEHFPLTLESARPSHTSQYLCASSLRDSYYNEQFFGPGTRLTVL.

This clone was detected only once. The chain combines TRBV30 with TRBJ1-2; a weak D match, TRBD1 (5 bases). The V gene lost 0 bases and the J gene lost 0 bases, with 11 bases spanning the gap. This CDR3 comprises 15 residues. Germline CDR1 is GTSNPN and CDR2 is SVGIG (reference sequence). The CDR3, as DNA: TGTGCCTGGAGTGTACATCGGACACCTAACTATGGCTACACCTTC. Amino acids: CAWSVHRTPNYGYTF.

V gene TRBV4-3 combines with J gene TRBJ2-3; perhaps TRBD1 as D (6 bases). The V gene's germline CDR1 is LGHNA and CDR2 YSLEER. The CDR3 is 16 amino acids. V lost 0 bases to trimming and J lost 2 bases, with 12 bases between them. The CDR3 loop reads CASSQDRGSVTDTQYF. The CDR3 bases are TGCGCCAGCAGCCAAGATAGGGGGTCGGTCACAGATACGCAGTATTTT.

V and J are TRBV5-1 and TRBJ2-7; 9 bases are shared with TRBD1. V lost 0 bases and J lost 4; bases outside the gene matches: 2. CDR3 size: 14 residues. Germline V gene sequence: CDR1 SGHRS, CDR2 YFSETQ. CDR3 protein: CASSLGTGEYEQYF. Here the CDR3 DNA reads TGCGCCAGCAGCTTGGGGACAGGGGAATACGAGCAGTACTTC. The entire variable domain, with the rest obtained from reference TRBV5-1 and TRBJ2-7, is as follows: KAGVTQTPRYLIKTRGQQVTLSCSPISGHRSVSWYQQTPGQGLQFLFEYFSETQRNKGNFPGRFSGRQFSNSRSEMNVSTLELGDSALYLCASSLGTGEYEQYFGPGTRLTVT.

This clone was seen a single time. The chain combines TRBV5-1 with TRBJ1-3, with a tentative D call TRBD1 (6 bases). The CDR3 consists of 17 residues. Per germline, CDR1 SGHRS and CDR2 YFSETQ. Between the trimmed V and J ends, which lost 4 bases and 0 bases, there was a span of 17 bases. In DNA, the CDR3 is TGCGCCAGCAGCATAACTCCACAGGGCGACTCTGGAAACACCATATATTTT. It translates to CASSITPQGDSGNTIYF. Full variable domain (rest looked up from reference TRBV5-1 and TRBJ1-3): KAGVTQTPRYLIKTRGQQVTLSCSPISGHRSVSWYQQTPGQGLQFLFEYFSETQRNKGNFPGRFSGRQFSNSRSEMNVSTLELGDSALYLCASSITPQGDSGNTIYFGEGSWLTVV.

This chain links TRBV29-1 with TRBJ2-2, with a tentative D call TRBD1 (5 bases). The germline V and J ends were trimmed by 3 bases and 0 bases, with 8 bases remaining between them. The CDR3 loop spans 14 amino acids. Germline V gene data show CDR1 as SQVTM and CDR2 as ANQGSEA. This CDR3 reads CSVERTPNTGELFF. The CDR3 nucleotides are TGCAGCGTTGAGAGGACACCGAACACCGGGGAGCTGTTTTTT.

V and J are TRBV5-1 and TRBJ2-3; 8 bases map to TRBD1. After removal of 4 bases from V and 0 bases from J, the junction contained 7 bases not matched to a gene. The germline V gene has CDR1 SGHRS and CDR2 YFSETQ. The length of the CDR3 is 16 residues. The CDR3 protein is CASSQGATVSTDTQYF. In nucleotides, the CDR3 is TGCGCCAGCAGCCAGGGGGCCACGGTTAGCACAGATACGCAGTATTTT.

Concerning this clone: Other DNA variants within this sample encode the same CDR3. The chain joins TRBV9 to TRBJ2-3, with 12 bases matching TRBD2. Germline values: CDR1 SGDLS, CDR2 YYNGEE. With V trimmed by 5 bases and J by 2 bases, 9 bases remained unmatched. The CDR3 is 17 residues long. This CDR3 reads CASSEGGLAGLTDTQYF. The CDR3 nucleotides read TGTGCCAGCAGTGAGGGGGGACTAGCGGGTCTCACAGATACGCAGTATTTT. Supplemented by reference TRBV9 and TRBJ2-3, the full variable domain reads DSGVTQTPKHLITATGQRVTLRCSPRSGDLSVYWYQQSLDQGLQFLIQYYNGEERAKGNILERFSAQQFPDLHSELNLSSLELGDSALYFCASSEGGLAGLTDTQYFGPGTRLTVL.

The chain couples TRBV19 to TRBJ2-7; TRBD2 agrees at 7 bases. Germline assignment: CDR1 LNHDA and CDR2 SQIVND (reference sequence). The CDR3 covers 20 residues. Trimming cost V 2 bases and J 2 bases; bases outside gene matches: 21. As DNA, the CDR3 is TGTGCCAGTAGTATACTCACGTGGCGGGAGCGCGGGACGGGGACCTACGAGCAGTACGTC. Translating it yields CASSILTWRERGTGTYEQYV.

This clone was picked up one time. The chain couples TRBV27 to TRBJ1-4, with D possibly matching TRBD1 (6 bases). The V end lost 10 bases, the J end lost 2 bases, and 23 bases lay between the germline ends. Germline CDR1 MNHEY, CDR2 SMNVEV (reference sequence). The CDR3 consists of 17 residues. The CDR3, as DNA: TGTGCCACCAGCCACCGAGGGGGGGGAGAGACTAATGAAAAACTGTTTTTT. Translated: CATSHRGGGETNEKLFF.